A single sample gave rise to the 13 T cell receptor beta chains below, sequenced in a study of technical replicates of blood from several donors. The assay was immunoSEQ multiplex PCR, and TCRdb's table has in-frame clones only and misses some. The data contain tens of thousands of clones, around 84% of them seen just once; the ten biggest clones take up about 5%. Sequencing used PBMCs. The receptor source for this set is a human donor in good health. Some clones in this sample may be carry-over from other donors' samples.

This rearrangement joins TRBV12-5 to TRBJ1-6, with D tentatively TRBD1 (5 bases). Between the trimmed V and J ends, which lost 2 bases and 11 bases, there was a span of 19 bases. There are 16 residues in the CDR3. Germline assignment: CDR1 LGHNT and CDR2 FRNRAP. CDR3 bases: TGTGCTAGTGGTTTGTCCCGGGGGACGGGCGTAGCACCCCTCCACTTT. Translation: CASGLSRGTGVAPLHF.

The V and J genes are TRBV19 and TRBJ2-7; D perhaps matches TRBD1 (6 bases). The CDR3 runs 14 residues. The germline V gene has CDR1 LNHDA and CDR2 SQIVND (reference sequence). V gave up 6 bases and J gave up 0 bases, with 12 bases separating them. The CDR3 protein is CASSPGDSSYEQYF. CDR3 sequence (DNA): TGTGCCAGTAGCCCAGGGGATTCCTCCTACGAGCAGTACTTC.

The chain carries TRBV7-2 and TRBJ2-1, with D tentatively TRBD1 (5 bases). The CDR3 runs to 15 residues. V lost 1 base to trimming and J lost 3 bases, with 10 bases between them. CDR1 is SGHTA and CDR2 is FQGNSA in the germline V gene. The CDR3 loop reads CASSLEGRGYNEQFF. CDR3 nucleotide sequence: TGTGCCAGCAGCTTAGAGGGAAGGGGCTACAATGAGCAGTTCTTC.

The rearrangement links TRBV7-2 to TRBJ1-2; TRBD1 matches 8 bases. With V trimmed by 2 bases and J by 0 bases, 2 bases remained unmatched. The CDR3 contains 15 residues. Germline V gives CDR1 SGHTA, CDR2 FQGNSA. The CDR3 loop is CASSLTDRANYGYTF. CDR3 bases: TGTGCCAGCAGCTTAACGGACAGGGCTAACTATGGCTACACCTTC.

The V gene is TRBV5-4, the J gene TRBJ2-1; D might be TRBD2 (5 bases). The CDR3 has 16 amino acids. Trimming stripped 4 bases from V and 5 bases from J, with 19 bases between. Per germline, CDR1 SGHNT and CDR2 YYREEE (reference sequence). The CDR3: CASSLAGAPTHNEQFF. The CDR3 nucleotides read TGTGCCAGCAGCCTGGCGGGTGCTCCGACCCACAATGAGCAGTTCTTC.

The chain employs TRBV7-3 and TRBJ2-2, with D tentatively TRBD2 (5 bases). Trimming left V 2 bases short and J 6 bases short, with 22 bases between. This CDR3 comprises 18 residues. Germline CDR1 is SGHTA and CDR2 is FQGTGA. DNA for the CDR3: TGTGCCAGCAGCTTATCACCCTCCCCTCGACTAAGGTCCGGGGAGCTGTTTTTT. Translated, it gives CASSLSPSPRLRSGELFF.

The V and J genes are TRBV4-3 and TRBJ2-7; tentatively, D is TRBD1 (5 bases). This CDR3 is built from 15 residues. Per the germline V gene, CDR1 is LGHNA and CDR2 is YSLEER. Trimming stripped 3 bases from V and 0 bases from J, with 12 bases between. The DNA for the CDR3 is TGCGCCAGCAGCCAGGCCGACAGACCCTCCTACGAGCAGTACTTC. The encoded protein is CASSQADRPSYEQYF.

This clone was counted a single time. The V gene is TRBV6-4, the J gene TRBJ1-1; 7 bases map to TRBD1. Trimming at V came to 3 bases and at J to 7 bases, leaving 8 bases not matched to a gene. This CDR3 is 14 amino acids long. Germline V gives CDR1 MRHNA, CDR2 SNTAGT. This CDR3 reads CASSERGGIDEAFF. DNA of the CDR3: TGTGCCAGCAGTGAGCGAGGGGGCATAGATGAAGCTTTCTTT.

The V gene is TRBV5-1, the J gene TRBJ1-1, with D maybe TRBD1 (5 bases). This CDR3 is built from 13 residues. The ends were cut back, 0 bases at V and 4 bases at J, with 7 bases in the middle. CDR1 and CDR2 from the germline V gene are SGHRS and YFSETQ. CDR3 loop: CASSLAGPTEAFF. CDR3 sequence (DNA): TGCGCCAGCAGCTTGGCAGGGCCCACTGAAGCTTTCTTT.

The chain joins TRBV6-1 to TRBJ2-7; 7 positions match TRBD2. From germline, CDR1 is MNHNS and CDR2 SASEGT. The CDR3 has 13 residues. With 7 bases clipped from V and 2 bases from J, the junction kept 5 bases outside the gene matches. Here the CDR3 reads CASMSSGPYEQYF. CDR3 coding DNA: TGTGCCAGCATGTCTAGCGGACCCTACGAGCAGTACTTC.

The V gene is TRBV7-2, the J gene TRBJ2-7, with TRBD2 as a possible D gene (6 bases). The CDR3 is made up of 13 amino acids. CDR1 SGHTA and CDR2 FQGNSA come from the germline V gene. Trimming took 8 bases from V and 3 from J, leaving 14 bases between them. CDR3 in amino acids: CASLGTPDYEQYF. In DNA form, the CDR3 reads TGTGCCAGCTTAGGGACTCCCGACTACGAGCAGTACTTC.

The V call is TRBV30, the J call TRBJ2-2, with 7 bases aligning to TRBD1. Trimming at V came to 8 bases and at J to 1 base, leaving 4 bases not matched to a gene. The CDR3 has 13 residues. The germline gives CDR1 GTSNPN, CDR2 SVGIG (reference sequence). The DNA for the CDR3 is TGTGCCCAGGACAGGATGAACACCGGGGAGCTGTTTTTT. It codes for CAQDRMNTGELFF.

This clone was counted a single time. The chain links TRBV9 to TRBJ1-2; 7 bases align to TRBD1. The CDR3 contains 16 residues. Germline trimming cut 2 bases from V and 3 bases from J; bases unmatched to any gene: 10. Looked up from germline, CDR1 is SGDLS and CDR2 is YYNGEE. CDR3 nucleotides: TGTGCCAGCAGCGTCGGGCTTAAGGGGGCCCACTATGGCTACACCTTC. It specifies CASSVGLKGAHYGYTF.